In its sample, the clone carrying this T cell receptor beta chain was seen a few times. Its target is not known. The data were taken from a study of identical twins. Study-wide findings and caveats: Out-of-frame alpha sequences common to twins exhibited an excess of low generation probability.

TCRdb re-called the 5' RACE reads through MiXCR, storing one row per CDR3 protein. The table records 700,000 to 950,000 distinct CDR3 sequences, 9% to 15% of them present only once. The CDR3 has 13 amino acids. Germline assignment: CDR1 SGHDT and CDR2 YYEEEE. Between the trimmed V and J ends, which lost 4 bases and 14 bases, there was a span of 19 bases. This sample was shared with a second study, whose subject was yellow fever vaccine responses in identical twins.

The chain has TRBV5-6 and TRBJ1-5, with D uncertain. The sequence was obtained from a woman aged 18-29 years in good health. Sequenced sample: PBMCs. In DNA, the CDR3 is TGTGCCAGCAGCATGTGGGGTGCGTCGGAGGAGCATTTT. Protein: CASSMWGASEEHF.